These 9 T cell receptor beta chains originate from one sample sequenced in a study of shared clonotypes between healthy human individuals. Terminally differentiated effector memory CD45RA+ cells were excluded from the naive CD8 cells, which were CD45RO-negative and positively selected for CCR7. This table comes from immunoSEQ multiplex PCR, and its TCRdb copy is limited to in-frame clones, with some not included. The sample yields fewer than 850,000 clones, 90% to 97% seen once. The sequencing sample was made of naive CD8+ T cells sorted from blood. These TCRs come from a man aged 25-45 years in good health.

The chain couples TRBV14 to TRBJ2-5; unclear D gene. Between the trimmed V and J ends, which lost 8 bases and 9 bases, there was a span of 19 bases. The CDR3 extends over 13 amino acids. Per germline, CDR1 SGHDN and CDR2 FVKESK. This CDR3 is CASPPTTHNSQYF. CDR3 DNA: TGTGCCAGCCCTCCCACGACTCATAATTCCCAGTACTTC.

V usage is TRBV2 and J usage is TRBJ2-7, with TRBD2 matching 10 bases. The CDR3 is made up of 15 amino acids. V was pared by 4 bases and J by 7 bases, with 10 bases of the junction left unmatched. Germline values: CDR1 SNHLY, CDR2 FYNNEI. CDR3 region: CASSAFSAGGLEQYF. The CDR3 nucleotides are TGTGCCAGCAGTGCGTTTTCAGCGGGAGGGCTTGAGCAGTACTTC.

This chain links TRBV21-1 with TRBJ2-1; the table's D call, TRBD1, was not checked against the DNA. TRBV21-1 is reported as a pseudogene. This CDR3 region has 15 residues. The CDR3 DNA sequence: TGTGCCAGCAGCAAAGCCACAGTCACCTACAATGAGCAGTTCTTC. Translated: CASSKATVTYNEQFF.

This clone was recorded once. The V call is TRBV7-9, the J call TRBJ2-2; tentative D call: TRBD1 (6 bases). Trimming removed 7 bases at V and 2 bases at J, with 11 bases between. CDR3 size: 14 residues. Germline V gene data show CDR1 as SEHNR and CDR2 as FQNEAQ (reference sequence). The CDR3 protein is CASTRTANTGELFF. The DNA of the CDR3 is TGTGCCAGCACTCGGACAGCTAACACCGGGGAGCTGTTTTTT. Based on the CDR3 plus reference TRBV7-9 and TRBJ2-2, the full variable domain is DTGVSQNPRHKITKRGQNVTFRCDPISEHNRLYWYRQTLGQGPEFLTYFQNEAQLEKSRLLSDRFSAERPKGSFSTLEIQRTEQGDSAMYLCASTRTANTGELFFGEGSRLTVL.

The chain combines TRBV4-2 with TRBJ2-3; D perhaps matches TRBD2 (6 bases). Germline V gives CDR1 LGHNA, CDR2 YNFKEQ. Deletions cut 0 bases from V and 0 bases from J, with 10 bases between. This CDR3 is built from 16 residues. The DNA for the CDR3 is TGTGCCAGCAGCCAAGACCCTGGGACTAGCACAGATACGCAGTATTTT. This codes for CASSQDPGTSTDTQYF.

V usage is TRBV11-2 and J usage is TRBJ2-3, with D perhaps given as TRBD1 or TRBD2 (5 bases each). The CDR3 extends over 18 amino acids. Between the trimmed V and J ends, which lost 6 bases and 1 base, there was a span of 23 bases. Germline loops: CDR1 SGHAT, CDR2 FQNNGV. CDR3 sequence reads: CASRLELNSVRGTDTQYF. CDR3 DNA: TGTGCCAGCAGACTAGAGCTGAATAGCGTCAGGGGCACAGATACGCAGTATTTT.

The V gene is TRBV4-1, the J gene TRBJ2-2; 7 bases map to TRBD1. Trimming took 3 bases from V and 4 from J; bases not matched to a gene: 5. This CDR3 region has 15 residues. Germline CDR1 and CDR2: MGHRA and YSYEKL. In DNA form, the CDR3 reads TGCGCCAGCAGCCATTTGACAGGGCCCACCGGGGAGCTGTTTTTT. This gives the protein CASSHLTGPTGELFF.

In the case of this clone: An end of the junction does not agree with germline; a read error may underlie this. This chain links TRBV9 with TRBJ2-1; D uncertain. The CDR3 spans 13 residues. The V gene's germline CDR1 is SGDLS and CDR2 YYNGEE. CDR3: CASTVGPNNEQFF. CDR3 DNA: TGTGCCAGCACCGTAGGGCCAAACAATGAGCAGTTCTTC.

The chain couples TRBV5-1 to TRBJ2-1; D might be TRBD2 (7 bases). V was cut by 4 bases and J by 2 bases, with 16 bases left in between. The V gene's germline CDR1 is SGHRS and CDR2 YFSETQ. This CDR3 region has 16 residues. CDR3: CASSLQGGGPYNEQFF. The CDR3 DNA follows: TGCGCCAGCAGCCTCCAAGGGGGAGGGCCCTACAATGAGCAGTTCTTC.